This T cell receptor (beta chain) was profiled in a study of T-cell reconstitution after alpha-beta-depleted transplantation in children. For TCRbeta, the library was prepared with unique molecular identifiers. TCRdb re-called the PCR reads through MiXCR, storing one row per CDR3 protein. The profile shows a few hundred thousand distinct CDR3 sequences, 10% to 13% of them singletons. This clonotype has more than one count but fewer than ten. CDR1 is SGHTA, CDR2 FQGNSA, per germline. With 2 bases removed from V and 6 bases from J, the gap between germline ends came to 8 bases. CDR3 length equals 12 residues.

V usage is TRBV7-2 and J usage is TRBJ2-7, with D uncertain. The sample was PBMCs from the stem cell graft donor, taken from the stem cell graft. The clonotype was recovered from a human donor who donated a stem cell graft to a child with acute lymphoblastic leukemia. The CDR3 is CASSLILGEQYF. CDR3 coding DNA: TGTGCCAGCAGCTTAATCCTGGGCGAGCAGTACTTC. The variable domain in full, completed from reference TRBV7-2 and TRBJ2-7, reads GAGVSQSPSNKVTEKGKDVELRCDPISGHTALYWYRQSLGQGLEFLIYFQGNSAPDKSGLPSDRFSAERTGGSVSTLTIQRTQQEDSAVYLCASSLILGEQYFGPGTRLTVT.